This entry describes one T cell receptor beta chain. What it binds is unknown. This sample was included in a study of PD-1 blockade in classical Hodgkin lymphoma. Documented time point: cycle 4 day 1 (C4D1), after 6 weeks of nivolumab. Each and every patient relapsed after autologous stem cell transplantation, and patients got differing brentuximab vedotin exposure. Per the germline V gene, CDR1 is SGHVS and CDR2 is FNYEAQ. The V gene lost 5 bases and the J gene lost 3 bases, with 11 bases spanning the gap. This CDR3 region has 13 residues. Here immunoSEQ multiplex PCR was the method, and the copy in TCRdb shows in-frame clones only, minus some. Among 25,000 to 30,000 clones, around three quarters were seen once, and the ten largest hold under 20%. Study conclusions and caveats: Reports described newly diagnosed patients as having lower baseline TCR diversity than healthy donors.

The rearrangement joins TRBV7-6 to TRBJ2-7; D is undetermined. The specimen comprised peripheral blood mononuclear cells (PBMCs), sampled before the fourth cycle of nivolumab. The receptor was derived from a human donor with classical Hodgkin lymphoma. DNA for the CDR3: TGTGCCAGCAGCCTTGGGCCTTTCTACGAGCAGTACTTC. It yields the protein CASSLGPFYEQYF.